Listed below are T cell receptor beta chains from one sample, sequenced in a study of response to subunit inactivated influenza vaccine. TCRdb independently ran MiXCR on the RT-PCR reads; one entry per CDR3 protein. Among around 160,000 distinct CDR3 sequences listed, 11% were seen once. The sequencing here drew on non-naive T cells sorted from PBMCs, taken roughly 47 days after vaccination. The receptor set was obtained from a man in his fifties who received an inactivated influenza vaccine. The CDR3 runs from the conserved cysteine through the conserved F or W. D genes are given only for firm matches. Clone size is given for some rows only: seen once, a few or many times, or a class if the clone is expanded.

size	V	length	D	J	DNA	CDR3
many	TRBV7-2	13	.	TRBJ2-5	TGTGCCAGCAGCTTAGCGCTTCAAGAGACCCAGTACTTC	CASSLALQETQYF
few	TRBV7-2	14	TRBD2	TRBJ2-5	TGTGCCAGCAGCTTAGGCGGGACTACAGAGACCCAGTACTTC	CASSLGGTTETQYF
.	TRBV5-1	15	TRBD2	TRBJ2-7	TGCGCCAGCAGCCCACCTAGCGGGGGTTTATACGAGCAGTACTTC	CASSPPSGGLYEQYF
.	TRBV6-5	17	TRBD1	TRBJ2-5	TGTGCCAGCAGTTACTCATCTTTGGGACAGGGACAAGAGACCCAGTACTTC	CASSYSSLGQGQETQYF
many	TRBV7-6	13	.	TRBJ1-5	TGTGCCAGCAGCCTTTCGGATTTTCAGCCCCAGCATTTT	CASSLSDFQPQHF
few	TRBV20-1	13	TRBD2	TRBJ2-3	TGCAGTGCGGGGGGGTTGTCCACAGATACGCAGTATTTT	CSAGGLSTDTQYF
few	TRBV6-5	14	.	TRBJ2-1	TGTGCCAGCAGTTACAGTCAGCTCTACAATGAGCAGTTCTTC	CASSYSQLYNEQFF
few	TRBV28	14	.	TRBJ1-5	TGTGCCAGCAGTTTTTCCAATTACAATCAGCCCCAGCATTTT	CASSFSNYNQPQHF
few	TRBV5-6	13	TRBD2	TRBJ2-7	TGTGCCAGCAGTCCCGGGACTACCCACGAGCAGTACTTC	CASSPGTTHEQYF
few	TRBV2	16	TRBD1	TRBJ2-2	TGTGCCAGCAATGCCCTGGGACAGGGGGGCACCGGGGAGCTGTTTTTT	CASNALGQGGTGELFF
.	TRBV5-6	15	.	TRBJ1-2	TGTGCCAGCAGCGCGAACCGTGGGGGGTTCTATGGCTACACCTTC	CASSANRGGFYGYTF
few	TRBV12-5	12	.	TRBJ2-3	TGTGCTAGTGCCAAAGCGGGAGATACGCAGTATTTT	CASAKAGDTQYF
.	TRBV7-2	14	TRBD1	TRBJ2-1	TGTGCCAGCAGCTTAGTAGACAGGGTTCATGAGCAGTTCTTC	CASSLVDRVHEQFF
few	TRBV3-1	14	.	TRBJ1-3	TGTGCCAGCAGCCAAGCGGGGCTTGGAAACACCATATATTTT	CASSQAGLGNTIYF